The 32 T cell receptor beta chains below were found in one sample sequenced in a study of Tregs in tolerant kidney transplant recipients. Profiling relied on immunoSEQ multiplex PCR, and the TCRdb table lists in-frame clones only, not all of them. The sample features around 32,000 clones, with 1.8% in its top ten. Recipients received nonmyeloablative bone marrow transplants from related graft donors, with transient mixed chimerism. The source was CD4+ T cells from blood (PBMCs), collected 24 months after the transplant. Source of these receptors: a human patient who received a combined kidney and bone marrow transplant. The T cells may come from the graft donor.

On this clone itself: Read data end 3 residues before the CDR3 end; the end is taken from the germline J gene. The chain is built from TRBV30 and TRBJ2-6, with D unclear. Trimming removed 3 bases from V and 4 bases from J, with 7 bases in between. Germline V gives CDR1 GTSNPN, CDR2 SVGIG (reference sequence). This CDR3 region has 13 residues. CDR3 amino acids: CAWSGWGANVLTF. Incomplete CDR3 DNA: TGTGCCTGGAGCGGGTGGGGGGCCAACGTC.

A word on this clone: The DNA ends 3 residues before the CDR3 does, and the rest of the CDR3 is filled in from the germline J gene. The V and J genes are TRBV19 and TRBJ2-2; D gene ambiguous. The CDR3 has 15 amino acids. CDR1 is LNHDA and CDR2 is SQIVND in the germline V gene (reference sequence). V lost 3 bases and J lost 0, with 8 bases in between. The CDR3 DNA, read in part, is TGTGCCAGTAGTATCGGTCTAACGAACACCGGGGAG. The encoded protein is CASSIGLTNTGE. The complete CDR3 reads CASSIGLTNTGELFF.

On this clone itself: The read terminates 3 residues ahead of where the CDR3 ends, so the germline J gene completes it. J is TRBJ1-1 and V is TRBV18; the D gene is possibly TRBD1 (6 bases). Germline CDR1 and CDR2: KGHSH and LQKENI. The CDR3 has 14 amino acids. Trimming removed 5 bases at V and 0 bases at J, with 10 bases between. The CDR3 spells CASSVDRMNTEAFF. The CDR3 DNA, read in part, is TGTGCCAGCTCAGTTGACAGGATGAACACTGAA.

With respect to this clone: Other DNA sequences from this sample encode an identical CDR3 as well. CDR3 bases read: TGTGCCAGTAGTCCGGACAGGGTTGACGCTGAA. It translates to CASSPDRVDAE. The full CDR3 protein reads CASSPDRVDAEAFF. The rearrangement links TRBV19 to TRBJ1-1; 8 positions match TRBD1. Coverage ceases 3 residues before the CDR3 finishes, and the germline J gene fills in the end. J lost 6 bases, V lost 5 bases, and 8 bases had no gene match. Germline lookup yields CDR1 LNHDA and CDR2 SQIVND (reference sequence). The CDR3 is 14 residues long.

Turning to this clone: The read terminates 3 residues before the CDR3 end, so the remaining end is supplied by the germline J gene. The V call is TRBV30, the J call TRBJ2-2, with 13 positions matching TRBD2. The germline V gene encodes CDR1 GTSNPN and CDR2 SVGIG (reference sequence). Germline trimming cut 0 bases from V and 6 bases from J; bases unmatched to any gene: 10. The CDR3 has 18 amino acids. Partial CDR3 DNA: TGTGCCTGGAGTGTACGGGGACTAGCGGGAAATCCCTCCGGGGAG. Amino acids: CAWSVRGLAGNPSGE. The whole CDR3 region reads CAWSVRGLAGNPSGELFF.

As for this clone: With the read ending 3 residues before the CDR3 end, the germline J gene is used to fill in that end. The chain carries TRBV5-4 and TRBJ2-3, with D perhaps TRBD2 (6 bases). V was cut by 7 bases and J by 0 bases, with 15 bases left in between. The CDR3 sequence is 15 residues long. Germline V lookup: CDR1 SGHNT, CDR2 YYREEE (reference sequence). Incomplete CDR3 DNA: TGTGCCAGCTTCATCTTAGCGGAGAGCACAGATACG. Amino acid sequence: CASFILAESTDT. The full CDR3 reads CASFILAESTDTQYF.

About this clone itself: Read sequence stops 3 residues before the CDR3 end, and the germline J gene provides the missing end. The rearrangement links TRBV20-1 to TRBJ2-1; 8 bases agree with TRBD2. Losses at the gene ends were 0 bases for V and 7 bases for J; bases not matched to a gene: 5. Germline loops: CDR1 DFQATT, CDR2 SNEGSKA (reference sequence). CDR3 length equals 14 residues. The CDR3 region is CSAREVASGNEQFF. The sequenced part of the CDR3 DNA is TGCAGTGCTAGAGAGGTGGCTAGCGGGAATGAG.

A note on this clone: The sequence runs out 3 residues before the end of the CDR3; the remainder is reconstructed from the germline J gene. This rearrangement joins TRBV19 to TRBJ1-1; 7 bases line up with TRBD1. The V and J ends lost 6 bases and 3 bases, in that order; junction bases with no gene match: 7. The CDR3 length is 14 residues. Germline values: CDR1 LNHDA, CDR2 SQIVND (reference sequence). The CDR3 bases that were read are TGTGCCAGTAGCGTCCCAGGGGGTCACACTGAA. This gives the protein CASSVPGGHTE. The entire CDR3 sequence reads CASSVPGGHTEAFF. The full variable domain, its missing parts supplied by reference TRBV19 and TRBJ1-1, is DGGITQSPKYLFRKEGQNVTLSCEQNLNHDAMYWYRQDPGQGLRLIYYSQIVNDFQKGDIAEGYSVSREKKESFPLTVTSAQKNPTAFYLCASSVPGGHTEAFFGQGTRLTVV.

As for this clone: The missing CDR3 end, 3 residues past where the read stops, is filled in from the germline J gene. V gene TRBV14 combines with J gene TRBJ2-1; 10 bases line up with TRBD2. The CDR3 length is 16 residues. Germline V lookup: CDR1 SGHDN, CDR2 FVKESK. V trimming: 2 bases; J trimming: 6 bases; junction bases outside the gene matches: 7. The covered CDR3 bases are TGTGCCAGCAGCCAACGGTCTAGCGGGAGACGCAATGAG. Protein: CASSQRSSGRRNE. The complete CDR3 reads CASSQRSSGRRNEQFF. Full variable domain (outside the CDR3, taken from reference TRBV14 and TRBJ2-1): EAGVTQFPSHSVIEKGQTVTLRCDPISGHDNLYWYRRVMGKEIKFLLHFVKESKQDESGMPNNRFLAERTGGTYSTLKVQPAELEDSGVYFCASSQRSSGRRNEQFFGPGTRLTVL.

About this clone itself: The read comes to an end 3 residues before the CDR3 does, leaving the germline J gene to fill in the end. The rearrangement links TRBV11-1 to TRBJ1-6; 7 bases fit TRBD1. V was clipped by 4 bases and J by 10 bases; unmatched bases: 10. CDR3 length: 15 amino acids. Germline loops: CDR1 SGHAT, CDR2 FQDESV (reference sequence). CDR3 protein: CASSYNRGSGSPLHF. The DNA read from the CDR3 is TGTGCCAGCAGCTACAACAGGGGATCAGGATCACCC.

A word on this clone: The CDR3 end is not reached by the read, which stops 3 residues before it; the germline J gene fills it in. The chain carries TRBV5-4 and TRBJ2-7, with 11 bases fitting TRBD1. Germline CDR1 is SGHNT and CDR2 is YYREEE (reference sequence). The CDR3 has 16 amino acids. Trimming took 0 bases from V and 2 from J; bases not matched to a gene: 4. CDR3 in amino acids: CASSLGTGGITYEQYF. The part of the CDR3 DNA that was read is TGTGCCAGCAGCTTGGGGACAGGGGGCATTACCTACGAG.

Concerning this clone itself: The read terminates 3 residues before the CDR3 end, so the remaining end is supplied by the germline J gene. The V and J genes are TRBV7-3 and TRBJ1-1; a weak D match, TRBD1 (5 bases). V gave up 5 bases and J gave up 0 bases, with 16 bases separating them. Per germline, CDR1 SGHTA and CDR2 FQGTGA. The CDR3 is made up of 16 amino acids. The part of the CDR3 DNA that was read is TGTGCCAGCAGCCTGGGGGGTGGCCGGATGAACACTGAA. Its translation is CASSLGGGRMNTE. The CDR3 as a whole reads CASSLGGGRMNTEAFF.

Notes on this clone: The read ends 3 residues before the CDR3 terminus; that terminus is restored from the germline J gene. V is TRBV12-3 or TRBV12-4 and J is TRBJ1-5; D uncertain. The V end was cut by 1 base, the J end by 2 bases, with 12 bases between. The CDR3 is 16 amino acids. Partial CDR3 DNA: TGTGCCAGCAGTTTAGGGCACAACGTCGGCAATCAGCCC. Its protein product is CASSLGHNVGNQP. The whole CDR3 is CASSLGHNVGNQPQHF.

Comment on this clone: The read terminates 3 residues ahead of where the CDR3 ends, so the germline J gene completes it. This sequence joins TRBV2 and TRBJ2-5, with 7 bases lining up with TRBD2. The CDR3 loop spans 13 amino acids. Trimming at V came to 6 bases and at J to 1 base, leaving 2 bases not matched to a gene. The germline CDR1 and CDR2 sequences are SNHLY and FYNNEI. The CDR3 loop reads CASSPSGQETQYF. The CDR3 bases that were read are TGTGCCAGCAGCCCTAGCGGCCAAGAGACC. The full variable domain, in which reference TRBV2 and TRBJ2-5 provide the parts outside the CDR3, is EPEVTQTPSHQVTQMGQEVILRCVPISNHLYFYWYRQILGQKVEFLVSFYNNEISEKSEIFDDQFSVERPDGSNFTLKIRSTKLEDSAMYFCASSPSGQETQYFGPGTRLLVL.

On this clone itself: The CDR3 end is not reached by the read, which stops 3 residues before it; the germline J gene fills it in. The rearrangement uses TRBV3-1 (or the pseudogene TRBV3-2) and TRBJ2-1; D possibly corresponds to TRBD1 (6 bases). V was cut by 0 bases and J by 4 bases, with 10 bases left in between. Germline CDR1 LGHDT, CDR2 YNNKEL (reference sequence). This CDR3 region has 15 residues. The CDR3 bases that were read are TGTGCCAGCAGCCAAGACAGGGGTGCGTACAATGAG. Translating it yields CASSQDRGAYNE. The full CDR3 protein is CASSQDRGAYNEQFF.

A note on this clone: The CDR3 goes on 3 residues after the read ends, and that part is filled in from the germline J gene. The rearrangement links TRBV27 to TRBJ1-1; D is perhaps TRBD1 (5 bases). The CDR3 has 14 residues. The germline CDR1 and CDR2 sequences are MNHEY and SMNVEV (reference sequence). V lost 3 bases to trimming and J lost 0 bases, with 8 bases between them. The CDR3 is CASSFRGMNTEAFF. CDR3 DNA, as far as it was read: TGTGCCAGCAGTTTTAGGGGCATGAACACTGAA.

Comments on this clone: The read falls 3 residues short of the CDR3 end, and the missing part is taken from the germline J gene. The V and J genes are TRBV20-1 and TRBJ2-5; TRBD1 agrees at 12 bases. Germline CDR1 is DFQATT and CDR2 is SNEGSKA (reference sequence). The CDR3 is 14 amino acids. With 4 bases clipped from V and 5 bases from J, the junction kept 5 bases outside the gene matches. The CDR3 bases that were read are TGCAGTGCTAACCGGGACAGGGGGCGCGAGACC. Translating it yields CSANRDRGRET. The full CDR3 reads CSANRDRGRETQYF.

In regard to this clone: Read data end 3 residues before the CDR3 end; the end is taken from the germline J gene. V gene TRBV5-1 combines with J gene TRBJ2-7; 12 bases match TRBD2. The CDR3 is 14 amino acids. CDR1 SGHRS and CDR2 YFSETQ come from the germline V gene. J was trimmed by 4 bases and V by 4 bases; bases with no gene match: 3. Partial CDR3 DNA: TGCGCCAGCAGCAGGACTAGCGGGATTTACGAG. Translation: CASSRTSGIYE. The full CDR3 sequence reads CASSRTSGIYEQYF.

A remark on this clone: The read stops 3 residues short of the end of the CDR3; the missing end is completed from the germline J gene. The gene calls are TRBV18 and TRBJ2-3; D is unclear. Trimming cost V 3 bases and J 4 bases, with 5 bases left between them. The CDR3 is made up of 12 amino acids. Germline values: CDR1 KGHSH, CDR2 LQKENI. CDR3 DNA (partial): TGTGCCAGCTCACCTAAATCAGATACG. Translated: CASSPKSDT. The full CDR3 reads CASSPKSDTQYF.

A note on this clone: With the read ending 3 residues before the CDR3 end, the germline J gene is used to fill in that end. The chain recombines TRBV6-2 or TRBV6-3 with TRBJ1-5; 11 nucleotides match TRBD1. Trimming took 5 bases from V and 3 from J; bases not matched to a gene: 6. Germline-derived CDR1 and CDR2 are MNHEY and SVGEGT. The CDR3 is made up of 16 amino acids. Incomplete CDR3 DNA: TGTGCCAGCAGTCCGCGGGACAGGGGGTACAATCAGCCC. This gives the protein CASSPRDRGYNQP. The entire CDR3 protein reads CASSPRDRGYNQPQHF.

Concerning this clone: The read comes to an end 3 residues before the CDR3 does, leaving the germline J gene to fill in the end. The chain couples TRBV19 to TRBJ2-3; 8 bases agree with TRBD2. Germline CDR1 is LNHDA and CDR2 is SQIVND (reference sequence). This CDR3 contains 15 residues. V shed 6 bases, J shed 8 bases, and the junction held 13 bases outside the gene matches. CDR3: CASSSGLARRVTQYF. The part of the CDR3 DNA that was read is TGTGCCAGTAGCAGCGGACTAGCAAGGAGAGTTACG.

On this clone: Read data end 3 residues before the CDR3 end; the end is taken from the germline J gene. V usage is TRBV7-9 and J usage is TRBJ2-1; the match to TRBD1 covers 8 bases. The junction had 8 bases not matched to a gene; V was cut back by 5 bases and J by 5 bases. CDR3 length equals 15 residues. The germline V gene encodes CDR1 SEHNR and CDR2 FQNEAQ (reference sequence). Incomplete CDR3 DNA: TGTGCCAGCAGCGCGCCGGGACAGGTCAACAATGAG. Encoded protein: CASSAPGQVNNE. The full CDR3 protein is CASSAPGQVNNEQFF.

About this clone: The CDR3 extends 3 residues past the end of the read, so its final part is completed from the germline J gene. This sequence joins TRBV2 and TRBJ2-3; 12 positions agree with TRBD2. The germline V gene encodes CDR1 SNHLY and CDR2 FYNNEI. The CDR3 runs 15 residues. Trimming removed 5 bases from V and 3 bases from J; junction bases left unmatched: 3. The CDR3 DNA, read in part, is TGTGCCAGCAGTAGACTAGCGGGAGTTACAGATACG. It yields the protein CASSRLAGVTDT. The whole CDR3 is CASSRLAGVTDTQYF.

The sequenced part of the CDR3 DNA is TGTGCCAGCAGCGAGAAGGGACTAGCGGGAGAAAGCACAGATACG. Encoded protein: CASSEKGLAGESTDT. The complete CDR3 reads CASSEKGLAGESTDTQYF. This chain uses TRBV7-8 with TRBJ2-3; 14 bases are shared with TRBD2. The CDR3 extends 3 residues past the end of the read, so its final part is completed from the germline J gene. Germline CDR1 reads SGHVS; CDR2 reads FQNEAQ. J was trimmed by 0 bases and V by 5 bases; bases with no gene match: 7. CDR3 size: 18 residues.

Comments on this clone: The CDR3 end is not reached by the read, which stops 3 residues before it; the germline J gene fills it in. This chain connects TRBV28 to TRBJ2-7, with 10 bases lining up with TRBD2. The CDR3 runs to 14 residues. V shed 4 bases, J shed 5 bases, and the junction held 5 bases outside the gene matches. The germline gives CDR1 MDHEN, CDR2 SYDVKM. The covered CDR3 bases are TGTGCCAGCAGTTCCCTAGCGGGAGTGAACGAG. This encodes CASSSLAGVNE. The full CDR3 sequence reads CASSSLAGVNEQYF.

On this clone itself: Sequencing ends 3 residues short of the CDR3 end; the germline J gene provides the rest. This chain connects TRBV20-1 to TRBJ2-7; D may be TRBD1 (6 bases). The V gene lost 0 bases and the J gene lost 5 bases, with 17 bases spanning the gap. The germline gives CDR1 DFQATT, CDR2 SNEGSKA (reference sequence). The CDR3 has 15 residues. Partial CDR3 DNA: TGCAGTGCTAGAGAAGGCAGGGGTATTGCCCACGAG. It specifies CSAREGRGIAHE. The CDR3 as a whole reads CSAREGRGIAHEQYF.

Note on this clone: The CDR3 is cut off 3 residues early in the read; its end comes from the germline J gene. V is TRBV5-1 and J is TRBJ1-1; 8 nucleotides match TRBD1. After removal of 4 bases from V and 4 bases from J, the junction contained 9 bases not matched to a gene. CDR1 is SGHRS and CDR2 is YFSETQ in the germline V gene. The CDR3 contains 15 residues. CDR3: CASSANGQGGTEAFF. Incomplete CDR3 DNA: TGCGCCAGCAGCGCAAACGGACAGGGAGGCACTGAA.

In regard to this clone: The CDR3 end lies 3 residues beyond the end of the read and is filled in from the germline J gene. The chain combines TRBV6-2 or TRBV6-3 with TRBJ2-7, with 10 nucleotides matching TRBD2. CDR3 length: 15 amino acids. After removal of 8 bases from V and 2 bases from J, the junction contained 9 bases not matched to a gene. Germline values: CDR1 MNHEY, CDR2 SVGEGT. Partial CDR3 DNA: TGTGCCAGCTCCCCTGGACTAGCGGATACCTACGAG. Translated: CASSPGLADTYE. The whole CDR3 is CASSPGLADTYEQYF.

Note on this clone: The observed sequence ends 3 residues before the CDR3 terminus, with the missing tail filled in from the germline J gene. J is TRBJ2-2 and V is TRBV5-3, with 8 positions matching TRBD1. TRBV5-3 is annotated as an ORF whose role is uncertain. The trim removed 4 bases at V and 8 bases at J, leaving 13 bases unmatched. The CDR3 is made up of 16 amino acids. The CDR3 DNA, read in part, is TGTGCCAGAAGCGGTCAGGACAGGGAGTATACGGGGGAG. It is translated as CARSGQDREYTGE. The full CDR3 protein is CARSGQDREYTGELFF.

In the case of this clone: The read ends 3 residues before the CDR3 terminus; that terminus is restored from the germline J gene. The rearrangement uses TRBV6-2 or TRBV6-3 and TRBJ1-5, with 9 bases matching TRBD1. After removal of 5 bases from V and 1 base from J, the junction contained 6 bases not matched to a gene. The germline V gene has CDR1 MNHEY and CDR2 SVGEGT. CDR3 size: 16 residues. CDR3: CASSTGTGKSNQPQHF. Partial CDR3 DNA: TGTGCCAGCAGTACCGGGACAGGGAAGAGCAATCAGCCC.

Notes on this clone: The read ends 3 residues before the CDR3 terminus; that terminus is restored from the germline J gene. The chain links TRBV7-2 to TRBJ1-2; maybe TRBD1 (6 bases). The CDR3 extends over 13 amino acids. V was shortened by 5 bases and J by 5 bases, with 12 bases between the two germline ends. The V gene's germline CDR1 is SGHTA and CDR2 FQGNSA. The sequenced CDR3 bases are TGTGCCAGCAGCCGGGGGGGGCAGTATGGC. It translates to CASSRGGQYG. The whole CDR3 sequence is CASSRGGQYGYTF.

As for this clone: The CDR3 is cut off 3 residues early in the read; its end comes from the germline J gene. The rearrangement links TRBV5-4 to TRBJ2-7, with 9 bases identical to TRBD2. This CDR3 is built from 16 residues. Germline CDR1 SGHNT, CDR2 YYREEE (reference sequence). J was trimmed by 4 bases and V by 0 bases; bases with no gene match: 8. The DNA read from the CDR3 is TGTGCCAGCAGCTTGGCCAGTATTAGCGGGAGATACGAG. This codes for CASSLASISGRYE. The entire CDR3 is CASSLASISGRYEQYF. The variable domain in full, with the rest retrieved from reference TRBV5-4 and TRBJ2-7, is ETGVTQSPTHLIKTRGQQVTLRCSSQSGHNTVSWYQQALGQGPQFIFQYYREEENGRGNFPPRFSGLQFPNYSSELNVNALELDDSALYLCASSLASISGRYEQYFGPGTRLTVT.